This T cell receptor (beta chain) was captured in a study of shared clonotypes between healthy human individuals (dated by TCRdb to 2020 to 2021). In the study overall: A few men and a couple of women, aged 18 to 49 years, made up the cohort. Each donor's leukapheresis produced roughly between about 0.9 and 9.5 billion PBMCs. To increase sequencing depth and limit assay-specific biases, different laboratories used diverse techniques to prepare libraries and sequence TCR repertoires. For each donor, three plates each were used for CD4 naive and CD4 memory, two plates were used for CD8 naive, and one plate was used for CD8 memory. Blood TCR repertoires of four to six healthy adults were deeply sequenced to estimate repertoire size and the extent of clonotype sharing between individuals.

TCR CDR3 regions were amplified from genomic DNA by multiplex PCR using the deep immunoSEQ assay. Extracted genomic DNA from each cell subset was spread evenly across all wells of several immunoSEQ 96-well plates, with each plate serving as a replicate. For sorted subsets, each replicate PCR was loaded with around 220 ng genomic DNA, equivalent to about 30,000 T cell genomes. Purified libraries were measured with a Qubit 3.0 fluorometer, size-checked on a Bioanalyzer 2100, and measured again with the KAPA Library Quantification kit. Each immunoSEQ 96-well plate was sequenced on its own single-read 150-cycle Illumina NextSeq 550 flow cell. The paper's data handling went like this. Because the immunoSEQ output held only junctional sequences and lacked quality scores, the filtering could not match the filtering applied to full-length reads. To assign V/J genes and CDR3, sequences were annotated against IMGT germline references using PyIR, a Python wrapper for IgBLAST v1.9. Reads with weak V/J assignments (E-value above 1e-6), missing CDR3, stop codons, out-of-frame junctions, or ambiguous translated residues were removed. V3J clonotypes were defined as sequences sharing an identical inferred V gene, J gene, and CDR3 amino acid sequence. To compute the percentage overlap between repertoires, the number of shared unique clonotypes was divided by the size of the smaller repertoire. RTK rarefaction, the Chao1 estimator, and Recon v2.1 estimates of unobserved clonotypes were used to assess repertoire richness. Generation probabilities for all TCRbeta clonotypes obtained by the gDNA method from a handful of donors were computed using OLGA. TCRdb mirrors the immuneACCESS table, restricted to in-frame sequences. Some clones are absent from its copies; in checked studies, under half trace to an unresolved V gene, and the reason for the others is unknown. The V and J calls and the clone size are those of that table, but D and trimming were determined from the DNA. The sample yields over a million clones; roughly 96% were counted once. Roughly 1.2% of the sample belongs to the ten largest clones.

V and J lose 2 bases and 5 bases, and a span of 7 bases separates them. The cysteine opens and the phenylalanine closes a CDR3 of 12 amino acids. This entry keeps only the CDR3 DNA: 36 bases, framed from base 1. Looking up the germline V gene yields CDR1 SGHRS and CDR2 YFSETQ. Findings and caveats that apply to the study as a whole: Estimated clonotype richness was generally larger for naive than for memory subsets. Sharing across a handful of donors was observed for approximately 5% of naive CD4, 3% to 3.5% of naive CD8, about 2.5% of memory CD4, and about 0.4% of memory CD8 clonotypes. Pairwise subsampling led to the expectation that sequencing depth would affect the degree of clonotype sharing among donors. Sampling was restricted to blood, and TCR repertoires in tissue are likely to differ from TCR repertoires in blood. Rarefaction of sorted-subset datasets indicated incomplete sequencing despite the large sequencing depth. Because the study included only a small number of donors, the genetic and exposure-history diversity represented was limited. Clonotypes shared by all four sorted-subset donors showed higher generation probabilities than non-shared clonotypes.

Healthy HIV-negative adults with no recently reported acute infections or vaccinations were included as donors. Every donor was a Caucasian adult residing in Nashville, Tennessee, USA. CD4+ T cells were enriched by magnetic negative selection, after which naive cells were positively selected on CD45RA and the negative fraction was taken as the memory subset. Blood was collected by leukapheresis, and PBMCs were isolated by Ficoll-Histopaque density gradient centrifugation and then cryopreserved in liquid nitrogen vapor phase. Purity and quantity of every magnetically sorted T cell population were checked by analytical flow cytometry. Genomic DNA was isolated from every sorted fraction and measured by UV absorbance on a Nanodrop 2000c. A remark on this clone: Its specific antigen is unknown. No base quality values were provided; no much bigger clone lies one nucleotide off.

The origin of this receptor is a man aged 25-45 years in good health. The specimen sequenced was naive CD4+ T cells sorted from blood. This specimen's cell subset or site label, interpreted: CD45RA+ positively selected. The V and J genes are TRBV5-1 and TRBJ1-1, with the D gene not clear enough to name. The nucleotide sequence reads TGCGCCAGCAGCTTCATGGGGACTGAAGCTTTCTTT. Translated, it gives CASSFMGTEAFF.